What follows describes a single T cell receptor (beta chain). Its antigen is still unknown. The data were taken from a study of Ad26.COV2.S vaccination and SARS-CoV-2 variants. Treatment: about 20 received Ad26.COV2.S at low or high dose, single or two shots; about 5 received placebo; per-sample allocation not given. The samples were gathered on day 63 after the first injection of vaccine or placebo. Within Boston, the person who donated was an adult of 18-55 years. Study-wide results and limits: Possible underestimation of total T cell responses by the TCR breadth and depth analyses was noted.

Sequencing used immunoSEQ multiplex PCR; TCRdb keeps in-frame clones, though not all of them. The sample lists 300,000 to 350,000 clones; about nine tenths were seen once. There are 16 residues in the CDR3. Trimming at V came to 2 bases and at J to 3 bases, leaving 4 bases not matched to a gene. Germline V gives CDR1 WNHNN, CDR2 SYGVQD (reference sequence). The chain joins TRBV10-1 to TRBJ2-2, with 9 bases matching TRBD2. The TCR sequence derives from a person aged 18 to 59 who received the Ad26.COV2.S COVID-19 vaccine or a placebo. The sample here was peripheral blood, taken in a trial of Ad26.COV2.S vaccine versus placebo. The CDR3 DNA reads as TGCGCCAGCAGTGAGGTAGCGGGGGTATACACCGGGGAGCTGTTTTTT. Encoded protein: CASSEVAGVYTGELFF.